These 20 T cell receptor beta chains share one sample of origin, sequenced in a study of CD8 T cells in ankylosing spondylitis. For these TCRs, the target antigens are not known. Study observations and caveats: There was a TCR beta motif, made of eight highly homologous variants, that appeared characteristic of ankylosing spondylitis blood.

A single record per CDR3 protein comes from TCRdb applying MiXCR to the 5' RACE reads. The data show a few hundred thousand distinct CDR3 sequences, 8% seen once. The sample comprised blood, either unsorted or a sorted T cell fraction (not recorded which). These receptors all stem from a male donor with ankylosing spondylitis.

This clonotype has a count of ten or more. This chain uses TRBV9 with TRBJ2-2, with a weak D call TRBD1 (6 bases). The V gene's germline CDR1 is SGDLS and CDR2 YYNGEE. V was trimmed by 3 bases and J by 0 bases, leaving 12 bases between them. The CDR3 is 16 amino acids. CDR3 nucleotides: TGTGCCAGCAGCGCCGGGACACCACCGAACACCGGGGAGCTGTTTTTT. Translation: CASSAGTPPNTGELFF.

This chain links TRBV5-1 with TRBJ2-7; D is possibly TRBD1 (6 bases). Looked up from germline, CDR1 is SGHRS and CDR2 is YFSETQ. Trimming removed 0 bases from V and 6 bases from J, with 16 bases in between. The CDR3 loop spans 15 amino acids. The CDR3 bases are TGCGCCAGCAGCTTGGAATCAGGGGAATGGGGCGAGCAGTACTTC. This encodes CASSLESGEWGEQYF.

This clonotype was detected a few times. The chain is built from TRBV7-2 and TRBJ1-4; no clear D gene. The germline V gene encodes CDR1 SGHTA and CDR2 FQGNSA. V gave up 3 bases and J gave up 3 bases, with 14 bases separating them. This CDR3 region has 16 residues. The CDR3 region has the DNA TGTGCCAGCAGCTTGAGATGGGTTCAGGCTAATGAAAAACTGTTTTTT. Its protein is CASSLRWVQANEKLFF.

This clonotype was seen ten or more times. The V gene is TRBV14, the J gene TRBJ2-1; 12 bases map to TRBD2. This CDR3 spans 16 amino acids. Trimming removed 4 bases from V and 6 bases from J; junction bases left unmatched: 7. Looked up from germline, CDR1 is SGHDN and CDR2 is FVKESK. The CDR3 spells CASSPTTSGSSNEQFF. The CDR3 DNA is TGTGCCAGCAGCCCGACGACTAGCGGGAGCTCCAATGAGCAGTTCTTC.

V is TRBV10-3 and J is TRBJ2-3, with 10 bases lining up with TRBD1. The germline V gene has CDR1 ENHRY and CDR2 SYGVKD. The CDR3 runs 15 residues. With V trimmed by 0 bases and J by 4 bases, 1 base remained unmatched. The CDR3 bases are TGTGCCATCAGTGAGTCCGGGACAGGGGCAGATACGCAGTATTTT. Its translation is CAISESGTGADTQYF.

The chain carries TRBV20-1 and TRBJ2-5, with D possibly matching TRBD2 (5 bases). Between the trimmed V and J ends, which lost 5 bases and 0 bases, there was a span of 19 bases. The germline V gene has CDR1 DFQATT and CDR2 SNEGSKA (reference sequence). The CDR3 contains 16 residues. CDR3 DNA: TGCAGTGCTCAACGGCGGGCGGTACTGTACCAAGAGACCCAGTACTTC. This codes for CSAQRRAVLYQETQYF.

V gene TRBV29-1 combines with J gene TRBJ2-5; TRBD1 matches at 11 bases. Unmatched junction bases numbered 7, after V lost 6 bases and J lost 4 bases. The CDR3 extends over 14 amino acids. In germline, CDR1 is SQVTM, CDR2 ANQGSEA. For the CDR3, the DNA is TGCAGCGTGACCGGGACAGGGGGGGCAGAGACCCAGTACTTC. Protein sequence: CSVTGTGGAETQYF.

This clonotype was observed many times. The CDR3 here is CASSHRQDRVYGYTF. CDR3 sequence (DNA): TGCGCCAGCAGCCACCGACAGGACAGGGTCTATGGCTACACCTTC. This chain joins TRBV4-1 and TRBJ1-2; 8 nucleotides agree with TRBD1. This CDR3 has 15 amino acids. After removal of 3 bases from V and 4 bases from J, the junction contained 7 bases not matched to a gene. Germline CDR1 reads MGHRA; CDR2 reads YSYEKL.

The chain joins TRBV3-1 to TRBJ2-7; 8 bases are shared with TRBD2. CDR3 length equals 15 residues. Germline lookup yields CDR1 LGHDT and CDR2 YNNKEL (reference sequence). J was trimmed by 4 bases and V by 6 bases; bases with no gene match: 11. The CDR3 region is CASRLAGTSPYEQYF. CDR3 DNA sequence: TGTGCCAGCAGGCTAGCCGGGACTAGTCCTTACGAGCAGTACTTC.

The sample holds a few counts of this clonotype. The chain recombines TRBV7-9 with TRBJ2-2; D may be TRBD2 (5 bases). Germline CDR1 and CDR2: SEHNR and FQNEAQ (reference sequence). The V and J ends lost 1 base and 3 bases respectively, with 12 bases between them. The CDR3 consists of 16 residues. The CDR3 DNA follows: TGTGCCAGCAGCTTAGGGGCCGGGGTTGACACCGGGGAGCTGTTTTTT. Encoded protein: CASSLGAGVDTGELFF. Supplemented by reference TRBV7-9 and TRBJ2-2, the full variable domain reads DTGVSQNPRHKITKRGQNVTFRCDPISEHNRLYWYRQTLGQGPEFLTYFQNEAQLEKSRLLSDRFSAERPKGSFSTLEIQRTEQGDSAMYLCASSLGAGVDTGELFFGEGSRLTVL.

This clonotype was seen many times. V and J are TRBV27 and TRBJ2-1; the match to TRBD2 covers 11 bases. V lost 7 bases, J lost 0 bases, and 11 bases stayed unmatched. The germline gives CDR1 MNHEY, CDR2 SMNVEV (reference sequence). The CDR3 covers 18 residues. The chain's CDR3 is CASKTLAGGRHSYNEQFF. The DNA for the CDR3 is TGTGCCAGCAAGACTCTAGCGGGAGGCCGTCACTCCTACAATGAGCAGTTCTTC.

This clonotype was observed a handful of times. This chain joins TRBV6-5 and TRBJ2-2; D gene uncertain. V dropped 2 bases and J dropped 4 bases, with 20 bases sitting between them. The CDR3 consists of 18 residues. The germline V gene has CDR1 MNHEY and CDR2 SVGAGI. The CDR3 reads CASSYPQDGFRGTGELFF. The CDR3 DNA reads TGTGCCAGCAGTTACCCCCAGGACGGATTTCGAGGCACCGGGGAGCTGTTTTTT.

The table lists this clonotype with many counts. The CDR3 loop reads CASSVALREVTGNEQFF. CDR3 DNA sequence: TGTGCCAGCAGCGTAGCTCTTCGGGAGGTTACAGGAAATGAGCAGTTCTTC. V gene TRBV9 combines with J gene TRBJ2-1; 7 nucleotides line up with TRBD2. The CDR3 runs 17 residues. Trimming removed 0 bases from V and 7 bases from J; junction bases left unmatched: 13. Germline loops: CDR1 SGDLS, CDR2 YYNGEE.

This clonotype was observed at least ten times. This rearrangement joins TRBV28 to TRBJ1-1; TRBD1 might be the D (5 bases). Trimming removed 7 bases from V and 0 bases from J, with 12 bases in between. Germline CDR1 MDHEN, CDR2 SYDVKM. The CDR3 sequence is 14 residues long. The CDR3 DNA sequence: TGTGCCAGCATTACGCGGGGCCTGAACACTGAAGCTTTCTTT. Its protein is CASITRGLNTEAFF.

This clonotype was detected only a few times. V is TRBV5-1 and J is TRBJ2-1; D uncertain. With 4 bases removed from V and 5 bases from J, the gap between germline ends came to 16 bases. The length of the CDR3 is 15 residues. Germline V gives CDR1 SGHRS, CDR2 YFSETQ. The CDR3 region is CASSPVVGQDNEQFF. As DNA, the CDR3 is TGCGCCAGCAGCCCCGTGGTAGGGCAGGACAATGAGCAGTTCTTC.

This clonotype was recorded many times. The chain carries TRBV6-1 and TRBJ2-3; no clear D. CDR3 size: 15 residues. Trimming shortened V by 3 bases and J by 0 bases, and 10 bases separated the two germline ends. Germline V gene lookup returns CDR1 MNHNS and CDR2 SASEGT. This CDR3 reads CASSETQPSTDTQYF. The CDR3, as DNA: TGTGCCAGCAGTGAGACACAGCCTAGCACAGATACGCAGTATTTT.

This clonotype occurred many times. The gene calls are TRBV28 and TRBJ2-3; D is possibly TRBD1 or TRBD2 (6 bases each). In germline, CDR1 is MDHEN, CDR2 SYDVKM. Trimming removed 2 bases at V and 4 bases at J, with 7 bases between. This CDR3 contains 13 residues. CDR3 bases: TGTGCCAGCAGTTTAAGGGGGGCAGATACGCAGTATTTT. This codes for CASSLRGADTQYF.

This clonotype came up many times. The rearrangement uses TRBV5-1 and TRBJ1-2; TRBD1 agrees at 9 bases. The germline gives CDR1 SGHRS, CDR2 YFSETQ. The V segment lost 0 bases and the J segment 5 bases; nucleotides outside the gene matches: 11. CDR3 length: 17 residues. The chain's CDR3 is CASSLGPQGAPGYGYTF. The CDR3, as DNA: TGCGCCAGCAGCTTGGGACCACAGGGGGCGCCGGGATATGGCTACACCTTC.

The sample holds many counts of this clonotype. V is TRBV11-3 and J is TRBJ2-3; 8 bases map to TRBD1. The CDR3 has 15 residues. Per germline, CDR1 SGHNT and CDR2 YENEEA. Trimming took 0 bases from V and 6 from J; bases not matched to a gene: 5. CDR3 residues: CASSLDAGGVDTQYF. The CDR3 DNA reads as TGTGCCAGCAGCTTAGATGCAGGGGGCGTTGATACGCAGTATTTT.

The gene calls are TRBV5-1 and TRBJ2-2, with TRBD2 matching 7 bases. The CDR3 is made up of 14 amino acids. CDR1 and CDR2 from the germline V gene are SGHRS and YFSETQ. With 4 bases clipped from V and 6 bases from J, the junction kept 6 bases outside the gene matches. CDR3 coding DNA: TGCGCCAGCAGCACGACTAGCAGTCCCGGGGAGCTGTTTTTT. As protein: CASSTTSSPGELFF.